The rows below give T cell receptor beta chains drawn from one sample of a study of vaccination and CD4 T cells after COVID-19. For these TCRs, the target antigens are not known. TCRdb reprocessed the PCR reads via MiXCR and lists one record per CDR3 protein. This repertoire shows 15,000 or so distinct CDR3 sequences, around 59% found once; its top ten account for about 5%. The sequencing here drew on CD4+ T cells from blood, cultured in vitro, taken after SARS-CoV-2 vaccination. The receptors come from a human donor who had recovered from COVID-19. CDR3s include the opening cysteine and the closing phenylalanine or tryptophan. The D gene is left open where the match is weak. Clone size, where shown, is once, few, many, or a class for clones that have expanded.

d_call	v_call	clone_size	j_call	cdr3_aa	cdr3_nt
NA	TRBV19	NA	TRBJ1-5	CASSIVGRGAPNQPQHF	TGTGCCAGTAGTATAGTAGGGCGAGGGGCCCCCAATCAGCCCCAGCATTTT
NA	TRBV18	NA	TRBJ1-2	CTSSQDSLYGYTF	TGTACCAGCTCGCAGGACAGCCTCTATGGCTACACCTTC
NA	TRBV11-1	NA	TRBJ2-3	CASSRGGLQDTQYF	TGTGCCAGCAGCCGCGGGGGCCTTCAAGATACGCAGTATTTT
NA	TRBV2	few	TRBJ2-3	CASRSSDTQYF	TGTGCCAGTAGGTCCTCAGATACGCAGTATTTT
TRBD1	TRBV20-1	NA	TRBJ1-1	CSARGNRDRLPNTEAFF	TGCAGTGCTAGGGGCAACCGGGACAGACTTCCGAACACTGAAGCTTTCTTT
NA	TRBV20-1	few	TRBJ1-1	CSARQPTGWLEAFF	TGCAGTGCTAGACAGCCGACAGGCTGGCTTGAAGCTTTCTTT
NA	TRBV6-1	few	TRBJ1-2	CASFRGGRGLDYGYTF	TGTGCCAGCTTTAGGGGGGGAAGAGGGTTAGACTATGGCTACACCTTC
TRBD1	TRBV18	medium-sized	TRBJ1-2	CASSPLALRGHDYGYTF	TGTGCCAGCTCCCCCCTAGCGCTCAGGGGGCATGACTATGGCTACACCTTC
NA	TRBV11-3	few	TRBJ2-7	CASTIGGSRSEQYF	TGTGCCAGCACCATCGGGGGCAGCAGGAGCGAGCAGTACTTC
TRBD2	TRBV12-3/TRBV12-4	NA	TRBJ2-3	CASSSTSGGGHTDTQYF	TGTGCCAGCAGTTCGACTAGCGGGGGGGGTCACACAGATACGCAGTATTTT
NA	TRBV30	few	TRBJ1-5	CAWSVSTVGGNQPQHF	TGTGCCTGGAGTGTTAGTACTGTGGGGGGTAACCAGCCCCAGCATTTT
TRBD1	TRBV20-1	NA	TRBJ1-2	CSALTGDINYGYTF	TGCAGTGCTCTGACAGGGGATATTAACTATGGCTACACCTTC
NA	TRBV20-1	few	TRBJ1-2	CSARDPGGYTF	TGCAGTGCTAGAGATCCCGGGGGCTACACCTTC
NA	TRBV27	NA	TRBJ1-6	CASAWKQGGESPLHF	TGTGCCAGCGCCTGGAAGCAGGGAGGAGAATCACCCCTCCACTTT
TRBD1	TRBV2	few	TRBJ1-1	CASTPGGQGVSAFF	TGTGCCAGCACTCCGGGGGGCCAGGGGGTATCAGCTTTCTTT
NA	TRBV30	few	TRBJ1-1	CAWSVLGNTEAFF	TGTGCCTGGAGTGTACTAGGGAACACTGAAGCTTTCTTT
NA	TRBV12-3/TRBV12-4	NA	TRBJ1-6	CASSFSGNNSPLHF	TGTGCCAGCAGTTTCTCAGGGAATAATTCACCCCTCCACTTT
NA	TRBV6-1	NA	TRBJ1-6	CASSDGRNSPLHF	TGTGCCAGCAGTGACGGGCGGAATTCACCCCTCCACTTT
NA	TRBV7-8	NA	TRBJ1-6	CASTRMGVTYNSPLHF	TGTGCCAGCACCAGAATGGGGGTCACCTATAATTCACCCCTCCACTTT
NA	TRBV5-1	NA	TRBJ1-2	CASSLQEGPFYTF	TGCGCCAGCAGCTTGCAAGAGGGGCCGTTCTACACCTTC
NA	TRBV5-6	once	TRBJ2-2	CASSLVNTGELFF	TGTGCCAGCAGCTTGGTGAACACCGGGGAGCTGTTTTTT
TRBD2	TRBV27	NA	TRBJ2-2	CASTGLADFNTGELFF	TGTGCCAGCACCGGACTAGCGGACTTTAACACCGGGGAGCTGTTTTTT
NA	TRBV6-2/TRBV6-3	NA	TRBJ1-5	CASSYGGHNQPQHF	TGTGCCAGCAGTTACGGGGGACACAATCAGCCCCAGCATTTT
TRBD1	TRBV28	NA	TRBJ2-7	CASKRGRSYEQYF	TGTGCCAGTAAAAGGGGGCGCAGCTACGAGCAGTACTTC
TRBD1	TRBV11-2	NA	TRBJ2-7	CASSLDRTGGGEQYF	TGTGCCAGCAGCTTAGATCGGACAGGGGGAGGCGAGCAGTACTTC
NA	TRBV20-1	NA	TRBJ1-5	CSASRSPNQPQHF	TGCAGTGCTAGTAGGTCGCCTAATCAGCCCCAGCATTTT
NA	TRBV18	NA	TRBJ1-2	CASSPGSLGYTF	TGTGCCAGCTCACCGGGCAGTTTGGGCTACACCTTC
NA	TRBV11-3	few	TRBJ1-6	CASSRTRGNSPLHF	TGTGCCAGCAGCCGAACAAGAGGGAATTCACCCCTCCACTTT
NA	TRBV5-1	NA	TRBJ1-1	CASSLGSLNMNTEAFF	TGCGCCAGCAGCCTAGGATCACTCAACATGAACACTGAAGCTTTCTTT
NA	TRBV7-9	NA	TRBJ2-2	CASSITGTGELFF	TGTGCCAGCAGTATAACCGGGACCGGGGAGCTGTTTTTT
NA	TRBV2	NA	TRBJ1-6	CASSDSRSSYNSPLHF	TGTGCCAGCAGTGACAGCAGGAGCTCCTATAATTCACCCCTCCACTTT
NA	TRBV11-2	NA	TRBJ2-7	CASSLVLVAGAFYEQYF	TGTGCCAGCAGCTTAGTCCTGGTTGCGGGCGCTTTCTACGAGCAGTACTTC
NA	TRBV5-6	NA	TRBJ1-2	CASILGQGGYGYTF	TGTGCCAGCATCCTGGGGCAAGGAGGCTATGGCTACACCTTC
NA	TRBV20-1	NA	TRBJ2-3	CSARVPGPDTQYF	TGCAGTGCTAGAGTCCCGGGGCCAGATACGCAGTATTTT
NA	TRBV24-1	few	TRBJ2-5	CATSGESYGATQYF	TGTGCCACCAGTGGGGAGTCCTACGGGGCGACCCAGTACTTC
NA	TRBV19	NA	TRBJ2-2	CASRGSTGELFF	TGTGCCAGTAGAGGTAGCACCGGGGAGCTGTTTTTT
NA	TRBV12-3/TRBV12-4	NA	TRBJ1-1	CASRSGTENTEAFF	TGTGCCAGCAGGTCTGGGACGGAGAACACTGAAGCTTTCTTT
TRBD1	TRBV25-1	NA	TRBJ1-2	CASSESGDRGIYGYTF	TGTGCCAGCAGTGAGTCGGGAGACAGGGGTATCTATGGCTACACCTTC
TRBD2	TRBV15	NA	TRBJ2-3	CATSTGLAGKSDTQYF	TGTGCCACCAGTACGGGACTAGCGGGGAAGTCAGATACGCAGTATTTT
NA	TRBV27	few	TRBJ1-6	CASSNRGNNSPLHF	TGTGCCAGCAGTAACCGGGGCAATAATTCACCCCTCCACTTT
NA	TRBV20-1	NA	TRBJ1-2	CSARSHPGPYGYTF	TGCAGTGCTAGATCCCATCCGGGCCCATATGGCTACACCTTC
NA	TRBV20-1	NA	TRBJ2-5	CSARGDDRIGTETQYF	TGCAGTGCTAGAGGGGACGACAGAATAGGGACAGAGACCCAGTACTTC
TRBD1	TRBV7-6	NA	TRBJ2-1	CASSLATGQGWNEQFF	TGTGCCAGCAGCTTAGCGACAGGACAGGGTTGGAATGAGCAGTTCTTC
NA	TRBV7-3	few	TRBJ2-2	CASSPLRAANTGELFF	TGTGCCAGCAGCCCCCTCCGGGCAGCGAACACCGGGGAGCTGTTTTTT
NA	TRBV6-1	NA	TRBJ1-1	CATNNPMGRSNTEAFF	TGTGCCACCAACAACCCGATGGGACGGTCGAACACTGAAGCTTTCTTT
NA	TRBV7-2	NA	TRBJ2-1	CASSLAVGVLNNEQFF	TGTGCCAGCAGCTTAGCGGTAGGGGTCCTCAACAATGAGCAGTTCTTC
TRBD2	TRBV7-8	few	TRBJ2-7	CASSQLAGLTYEQYF	TGTGCCAGCAGCCAATTAGCGGGGCTTACCTACGAGCAGTACTTC
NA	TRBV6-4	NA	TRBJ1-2	CASRLQGPGGYTF	TGTGCCAGCAGATTACAGGGACCAGGCGGCTACACCTTC
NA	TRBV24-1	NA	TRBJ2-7	CATSDPAPGEQYF	TGTGCCACCAGTGATCCCGCGCCGGGCGAGCAGTACTTC
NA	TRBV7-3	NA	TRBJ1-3	CASSLGPGNTIYF	TGTGCCAGCAGCTTGGGACCTGGAAACACCATATATTTT
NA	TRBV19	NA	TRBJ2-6	CASSQGFQSGANVLTF	TGTGCCAGTAGTCAGGGGTTCCAGTCTGGGGCCAACGTCCTGACTTTC
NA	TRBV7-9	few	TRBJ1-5	CASSLGGNSNQPQHF	TGTGCCAGCAGTTTAGGAGGGAATAGCAATCAGCCCCAGCATTTT
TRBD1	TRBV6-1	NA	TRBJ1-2	CASSEGQGAVNYGYTF	TGTGCCAGCAGTGAAGGACAGGGGGCCGTAAACTATGGCTACACCTTC
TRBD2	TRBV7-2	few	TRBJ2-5	CASSINSGRGETQYF	TGTGCCAGCAGCATTAATAGCGGGAGGGGGGAGACCCAGTACTTC